This T cell receptor (beta chain) stems from a study of Tregs in tolerant kidney transplant recipients. Measured with immunoSEQ multiplex PCR; TCRdb has only the in-frame clones, and not every one. This sample has approximately 260,000 clones, with roughly 80% found just once. A remark on this clone: Its antigen is not identified.

Study conclusions and caveats: The small number of patients limits these findings pending further validation.

The CDR3 contains 15 residues. Germline CDR1 SEHNR, CDR2 FQNEAQ (reference sequence). The germline V and J ends were trimmed by 1 base and 1 base, with 10 bases remaining between them. V usage is TRBV7-9 and J usage is TRBJ1-1; possible D gene TRBD1, 6 bases. The source of this sequence is a human donor in good health. Sample: CD4+ T cells from blood. The chain's CDR3 is CASSLDARGNTEAFF. The CDR3 nucleotides are TGTGCCAGCAGCTTAGATGCCAGGGGGAACACTGAAGCTTTCTTT.